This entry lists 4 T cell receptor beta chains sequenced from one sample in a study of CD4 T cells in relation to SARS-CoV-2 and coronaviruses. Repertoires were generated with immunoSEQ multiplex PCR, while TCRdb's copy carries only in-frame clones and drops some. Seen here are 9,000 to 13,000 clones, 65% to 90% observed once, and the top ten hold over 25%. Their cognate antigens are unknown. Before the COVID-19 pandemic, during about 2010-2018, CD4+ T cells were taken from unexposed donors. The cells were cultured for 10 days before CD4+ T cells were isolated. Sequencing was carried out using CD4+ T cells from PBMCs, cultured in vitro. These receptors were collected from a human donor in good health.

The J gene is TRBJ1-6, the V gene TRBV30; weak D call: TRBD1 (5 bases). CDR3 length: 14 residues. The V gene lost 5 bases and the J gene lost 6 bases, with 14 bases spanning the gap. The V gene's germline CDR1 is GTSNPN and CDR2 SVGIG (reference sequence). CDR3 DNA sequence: TGTGCCTGGGAAACCGGGACTCTTAATTCACCCCTCCACTTT. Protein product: CAWETGTLNSPLHF.

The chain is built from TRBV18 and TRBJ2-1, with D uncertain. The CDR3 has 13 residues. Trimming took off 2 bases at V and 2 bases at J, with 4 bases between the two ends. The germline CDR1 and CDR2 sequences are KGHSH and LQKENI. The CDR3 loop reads CASSPATYNEQFF. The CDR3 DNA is TGTGCCAGCTCACCAGCTACCTACAATGAGCAGTTCTTC.

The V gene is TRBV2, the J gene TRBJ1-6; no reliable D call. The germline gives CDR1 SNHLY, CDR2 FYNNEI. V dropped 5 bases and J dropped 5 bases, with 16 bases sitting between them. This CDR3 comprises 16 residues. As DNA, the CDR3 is TGTGCCAGCAGTACGTTGGTCCGTGGAGATAATTCACCCCTCCACTTT. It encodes CASSTLVRGDNSPLHF.

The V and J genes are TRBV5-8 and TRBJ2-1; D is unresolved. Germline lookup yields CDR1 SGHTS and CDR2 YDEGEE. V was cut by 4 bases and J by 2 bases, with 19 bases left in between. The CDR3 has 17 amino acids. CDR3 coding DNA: TGTGCCAGCAGCAACGCGTTAGGACCCTATCCCTACAATGAGCAGTTCTTC. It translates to CASSNALGPYPYNEQFF.